Listed below are T cell receptor beta chains from one sample, sequenced in a study of blood T cell repertoires in COVID-19. Method: immunoSEQ multiplex PCR; TCRdb's copy keeps in-frame clones and lacks some. This sample yields approximately 250,000 clones, of which around four fifths are seen a single time; 4.6% belongs to the top ten. The specimen was peripheral blood. These receptors were taken from a man between 60 and 75 years old who had recovered from COVID-19. Both conserved end residues are part of each CDR3. Each record gives: J gene, D gene, V gene, clone size, CDR3 DNA, CDR3 protein. The D gene is left open where the match is weak. Clone size, where shown, is once, few, many, or a class for clones that have expanded.

TRBJ1-1 | NA | TRBV5-4 | NA | TGTGCCAGCAGCTTGTTAGGGGGTTTGAACACTGAAGCTTTCTTT | CASSLLGGLNTEAFF
TRBJ2-3 | NA | TRBV19 | NA | TGTGCCAGTAGTCCGCCTGTGGGAGGAGTTGGCACAGATACGCAGTATTTT | CASSPPVGGVGTDTQYF
TRBJ1-2 | TRBD1 | TRBV18 | NA | TGTGCCAGCTCACGCCCGACAGGGGGTTGGACCGATGGCTACACCTTC | CASSRPTGGWTDGYTF
TRBJ1-1 | NA | TRBV6-5 | NA | TGTGCCAGCAGTTACGGTATGAGGAACACTGAAGCTTTCTTT | CASSYGMRNTEAFF
TRBJ2-5 | NA | TRBV6-1 | NA | TGTGCCAGCAGTGAAGAGAAAAGACCCGGAGGGACCCAGTACTTC | CASSEEKRPGGTQYF
TRBJ2-3 | TRBD2 | TRBV12-5 | once | TGTGCTAGTGCCCCAAACCGACTAGCGGCGTCTATTAGCACAGATACGCAGTATTTT | CASAPNRLAASISTDTQYF
TRBJ1-2 | NA | TRBV5-1 | NA | TGCGCCAGCAGCTTGGGCACAGGTATCTATGGCTACACCTTC | CASSLGTGIYGYTF
TRBJ1-2 | NA | TRBV2 | NA | TGTGCCAGCAGTGAAGCGGTGGCAGTGGGCTACACCTTC | CASSEAVAVGYTF
TRBJ2-5 | TRBD1 | TRBV5-8 | NA | TGTGCCAGTGGAGACAGGGGATACCAAGAGACCCAGTACTTC | CASGDRGYQETQYF
TRBJ2-2 | NA | TRBV4-2 | NA | TGTGCCAGCAGCCAAGATATCGGCGGGGAGCTGTTTTTT | CASSQDIGGELFF
TRBJ2-5 | TRBD1 | TRBV6-1 | NA | TGTGCCAGCAGTGGCCAGCGAGACAGGGGGCGGGAGACCCAGTACTTC | CASSGQRDRGRETQYF
TRBJ2-3 | TRBD2 | TRBV6-5 | NA | TGTGCCAGCGGGATGGCTAGCGGGGGGACCTATACGCAGTATTTT | CASGMASGGTYTQYF
TRBJ2-3 | NA | TRBV4-1 | NA | TGCGCCAGCAGCCAAGGGAGTAACAGGCCTAGCACAGATACGCAGTATTTT | CASSQGSNRPSTDTQYF
TRBJ2-3 | TRBD2 | TRBV7-8 | NA | TGTGCCAGCAGCCCTCGAATAGCGGGACCCACAGATACGCAGTATTTT | CASSPRIAGPTDTQYF
TRBJ2-2 | NA | TRBV24-1 | few | TGTGCCACCAGTGATAGGGGTAGCGGCGTGCTGTTTTTT | CATSDRGSGVLFF
TRBJ1-1 | NA | TRBV6-5 | NA | TGTGCCAGCAGTTACTCGAGGAGGAACACTGAAGCTTTCTTT | CASSYSRRNTEAFF
TRBJ1-1 | NA | TRBV5-1 | NA | TGCGCCAGTTCCTTGGGGCAGGCCACTGAAGCTTTCTTT | CASSLGQATEAFF
TRBJ2-7 | TRBD1 | TRBV18 | NA | TGTGCCAGCTCACCGGACAGGGGGCCATACGAGCAGTACTTC | CASSPDRGPYEQYF
TRBJ2-5 | NA | TRBV5-1 | NA | TGCGCCAGCAGCCCAGGGGGTCTCGTTGGGGAGGCCCAGTACTTC | CASSPGGLVGEAQYF
TRBJ1-2 | NA | TRBV5-6 | NA | TGTGCCAGCAGCTCCGCCCAGGGGTTGGGCTACACCTTC | CASSSAQGLGYTF
TRBJ1-2 | NA | TRBV6-1 | many | TGTGCCAGCAGTGACGGCCGGACAGCGTCTAACTATGGCTACACCTTC | CASSDGRTASNYGYTF
TRBJ2-7 | TRBD1 | TRBV6-5 | NA | TGTGCCAGCAGTTACTCCGGGACAGGGTTGGCCGAGCAGTACTTC | CASSYSGTGLAEQYF
TRBJ2-1 | NA | TRBV18 | NA | TGTGCCAACTCACCACTCAGACGTAGGGGCAATGAGCAGTTCTTC | CANSPLRRRGNEQFF
TRBJ2-4 | NA | TRBV7-6 | once | TGTGCCAGCAGCTCGGGTACAGGCTCCATAGCCAAAAACATTCAGTACTTC | CASSSGTGSIAKNIQYF
TRBJ1-6 | NA | TRBV6-6 | NA | TGTGCCAGCAGCGGTAATTCACCCCTCCACTTT | CASSGNSPLHF
TRBJ2-7 | TRBD2 | TRBV27 | NA | TGTGCCAGCGCCTTGACTAGCGCTTACGAGCAGTACTTC | CASALTSAYEQYF
TRBJ2-7 | TRBD1 | TRBV19 | NA | TGTGCCACTAAGACAGGGGCAACCTACGAGCAGTACTTC | CATKTGATYEQYF
TRBJ2-1 | NA | TRBV18 | NA | TGTGCCAGCTCACCCAGTTTCGATGAGCAGTTCTTC | CASSPSFDEQFF
TRBJ2-7 | NA | TRBV16 | once | TGTGCCAGCAGCCAATACGGGACAACCTACGAGCAGTACTTC | CASSQYGTTYEQYF
TRBJ1-5 | TRBD1 | TRBV18 | few | TGTGCCAGCTCACCAGGCCAGGGGGTTCAGCCCCAGCATTTT | CASSPGQGVQPQHF
TRBJ2-2 | NA | TRBV6-6 | NA | TGTGCCAGCAGTTACTCCGGTTCGGGGGAGCTGTTTTTT | CASSYSGSGELFF
TRBJ2-5 | TRBD2 | TRBV9 | NA | TGTGCCAGCAGCGTAGTAGCGGGGAGACAAGAGACCCAGTACTTC | CASSVVAGRQETQYF
TRBJ2-5 | NA | TRBV2 | NA | TGTGCCAGCAGTGAAGACGGTTTATCGGAGACCCAGTACTTC | CASSEDGLSETQYF
TRBJ2-1 | TRBD1 | TRBV19 | NA | TGTGCCAGTAGCCCCGGGACAGGTCAAGACAATGAGCAGTTCTTC | CASSPGTGQDNEQFF
TRBJ2-7 | TRBD1 | TRBV19 | NA | TGTGCCAGCGCTGACAGGGGGCATGGTGAGCAGTACTTC | CASADRGHGEQYF
TRBJ2-1 | TRBD2 | TRBV20-1 | few | TGCAGTGCTAGTTTAGCGGGGCGTCATGAGCAGTTCTTC | CSASLAGRHEQFF
TRBJ2-2 | NA | TRBV25-1 | NA | TGTGCCAGCAGTCTGGGGGGTGACACCGGGGAGCTGTTTTTT | CASSLGGDTGELFF
TRBJ1-2 | NA | TRBV7-2 | NA | TGTGCCAGCAGCTCCCAGGGTTTAATAATATCGGAGGGCTACACCTTC | CASSSQGLIISEGYTF
TRBJ2-1 | TRBD2 | TRBV6-4 | once | TGTGCCAGCAGTTTACTAGCGGGGGACTACAATGAGCAGTTCTTC | CASSLLAGDYNEQFF
TRBJ1-6 | NA | TRBV4-2 | few | TGTGCCAGCAGCCAAGATCAGGGGAATTCACCCCTCCACTTT | CASSQDQGNSPLHF
TRBJ2-3 | NA | TRBV28 | once | TGTGCCAGTCACAGGGAGGATACGCAGTATTTT | CASHREDTQYF
TRBJ2-7 | TRBD1 | TRBV5-4 | NA | TGTGCCAGCAGCTTCAGGACAGGGGGCTCCTACGAGCAGTACTTC | CASSFRTGGSYEQYF
TRBJ1-4 | TRBD1 | TRBV4-2 | NA | TGTGCCAGCAGCCAGACCCCGGGACAGGGCAGGGAAAAACTGTTTTTT | CASSQTPGQGREKLFF
TRBJ2-5 | TRBD2 | TRBV24-1 | NA | TGTGCCACCAGTCGCGGCGGGACTAGCGGACAAGAGACCCAGTACTTC | CATSRGGTSGQETQYF
TRBJ1-2 | TRBD1 | TRBV3-1/TRBV3-2 | NA | TGTGCCAGCAGCCTCGCGGACAGGAACTATGGCTACACCTTC | CASSLADRNYGYTF
TRBJ2-2 | TRBD2 | TRBV6-1 | many | TGTGCCAGCAGTGAAGCGCCCAGCGGGAGGGCCGGGGAGCTGTTTTTT | CASSEAPSGRAGELFF
TRBJ1-5 | NA | TRBV5-1 | NA | TGCGCCAGCAGCCCGAGCGGGGGGAATCAGCCCCAGCATTTT | CASSPSGGNQPQHF
TRBJ1-1 | NA | TRBV24-1 | NA | TGTGCCACCAGAACCGGGGGAAACACTGAAGCTTTCTTT | CATRTGGNTEAFF
TRBJ2-1 | TRBD2 | TRBV5-1 | once | TGCGCCAGCAGCTTGGGTCTAGCGGGAACCAATGAGCAGTTCTTC | CASSLGLAGTNEQFF
TRBJ2-5 | NA | TRBV9 | NA | TGTGCCAGCAGCGTAGGTGCGGGGGCTAAGGAGACCCAGTACTTC | CASSVGAGAKETQYF
TRBJ1-6 | NA | TRBV7-9 | NA | TGTGCCAGCAGCTTTTCAGGGGACAATTCACCCCTCCACTTT | CASSFSGDNSPLHF
TRBJ2-1 | TRBD2 | TRBV10-1 | NA | TGCGCCAGCAGTTCGGGGCAACTAGCGGGAGGTCTGTTCTTC | CASSSGQLAGGLFF
TRBJ1-2 | NA | TRBV27 | NA | TGTGCCAGCAGTTTATCGGAGCAGGGGGGCTACACCTTC | CASSLSEQGGYTF
TRBJ2-2 | TRBD2 | TRBV6-5 | NA | TGTGCCAGCACCGAGCGGGCTAGCGGAAACGGGGAGCTGTTTTTT | CASTERASGNGELFF
TRBJ2-7 | NA | TRBV7-2 | NA | TGTGCCAGCAGCTTTCGTGCCAGGGACTACGAGCAGTACTTC | CASSFRARDYEQYF
TRBJ2-1 | NA | TRBV4-1 | NA | TGCGCCAGCAGCCAAGAGGGCGCGAAGGGGAGGTGGGAGCAGTTCTTC | CASSQEGAKGRWEQFF
TRBJ1-2 | TRBD1 | TRBV7-9 | NA | TGTGCCAGCAGCACTAGGGACAGGGACTACACCTTC | CASSTRDRDYTF